These 9 T cell receptor beta chains came from one sample sequenced in a study of CD8 T cells in Susac syndrome. Reverse transcription of about 0.5 to 1 ug RNA was performed with random hexamers. TCRdb itself ran the immunoSEQ multiplex PCR reads through MiXCR, one entry per CDR3 protein. The sample includes more than 90,000 distinct CDR3 sequences, 90% to 95% of them seen just once. Material for sequencing was CD4+ T cells from PBMCs. The receptors derive from a human donor with multiple sclerosis.

This chain joins TRBV20-1 and TRBJ2-5; D is perhaps TRBD2 (7 bases). Per the germline V gene, CDR1 is DFQATT and CDR2 is SNEGSKA (reference sequence). V shed 6 bases and J shed 4 bases, with 15 bases lying between them. There are 13 residues in the CDR3. The CDR3 nucleotides read TGCAGTGCACCTGGGGGGGCCAGAGAGACCCAGTACTTC. It yields the protein CSAPGGARETQYF.

The chain carries TRBV27 and TRBJ1-5; 11 bases match TRBD1. From germline, CDR1 is MNHEY and CDR2 SMNVEV (reference sequence). The CDR3 length is 17 residues. J was trimmed by 0 bases and V by 5 bases; bases with no gene match: 6. The CDR3 reads CASSHRTGGLSNQPQHF. Here the CDR3 DNA reads TGTGCCAGCAGTCATCGGACAGGGGGCCTTAGCAATCAGCCCCAGCATTTT.

The V and J genes are TRBV5-1 and TRBJ1-1, with 7 bases identical to TRBD1. The germline CDR1 and CDR2 sequences are SGHRS and YFSETQ. The V segment lost 4 bases and the J segment 6 bases; nucleotides outside the gene matches: 12. This CDR3 contains 15 residues. CDR3 protein: CASSAQTGTSAEAFF. The CDR3, as DNA: TGCGCCAGCAGCGCCCAGACAGGGACGTCGGCTGAAGCTTTCTTT.

The chain joins TRBV18 to TRBJ2-5; D is unresolved. V gave up 1 base and J gave up 4 bases, with 10 bases separating them. The CDR3 has 14 amino acids. Germline V gene lookup returns CDR1 KGHSH and CDR2 LQKENI. The CDR3 nucleotides read TGTGCCAGCTCACCACTGCTCCCCCCAGAGACCCAGTACTTC. Its translation: CASSPLLPPETQYF.

This chain connects TRBV6-5 to TRBJ2-3, with D perhaps being TRBD1 or TRBD2 (5 bases each). The CDR3 spans 14 residues. Trimming cost V 2 bases and J 1 base, with 7 bases left between them. CDR1 is MNHEY, CDR2 SVGAGI, per germline. The CDR3 spells CASSYRDRTDTQYF. The DNA of the CDR3 is TGTGCCAGCAGTTACAGGGACCGCACAGATACGCAGTATTTT.

V is TRBV28 and J is TRBJ2-3; 7 nucleotides agree with TRBD2. The trim removed 5 bases at V and 2 bases at J, leaving 16 bases unmatched. This CDR3 is 18 amino acids long. Germline V gene data show CDR1 as MDHEN and CDR2 as SYDVKM. The CDR3 spells CASSHLYMERGYTDTQYF. The CDR3 nucleotides are TGTGCCAGCAGTCATCTTTATATGGAGCGGGGTTACACAGATACGCAGTATTTT.

The rearrangement uses TRBV10-3 and TRBJ2-5, with D possibly matching TRBD1 (6 bases). CDR3 size: 13 residues. V lost 7 bases and J lost 1, with 10 bases in between. CDR1 ENHRY and CDR2 SYGVKD come from the germline V gene. DNA of the CDR3: TGTGCCATCATGGACAGCTCCCAAGAGACCCAGTACTTC. Translated, it gives CAIMDSSQETQYF.

The chain employs TRBV28 and TRBJ1-5; D remains unclear. The germline CDR1 and CDR2 sequences are MDHEN and SYDVKM. Trimming took 3 bases from V and 4 from J, leaving 4 bases between them. The CDR3 is made up of 12 amino acids. The CDR3 region has the DNA TGTGCCAGCAGTTTGAAAAATCAGCCCCAGCATTTT. Translation: CASSLKNQPQHF. Combining the CDR3 with reference TRBV28 and TRBJ1-5 gives the whole variable domain DVKVTQSSRYLVKRTGEKVFLECVQDMDHENMFWYRQDPGLGLRLIYFSYDVKMKEKGDIPEGYSVSREKKERFSLILESASTNQTSMYLCASSLKNQPQHFGDGTRLSIL.

The rearrangement links TRBV30 to TRBJ2-7; TRBD1 agrees at 8 bases. V trimming: 0 bases; J trimming: 3 bases; junction bases outside the gene matches: 4. CDR1 and CDR2 from the germline V gene are GTSNPN and SVGIG (reference sequence). The CDR3 contains 14 residues. CDR3 bases: TGTGCCTGGAGTGTACAAGGACAGGGCTACGAGCAGTACTTC. As protein: CAWSVQGQGYEQYF.